This T cell receptor (beta chain) was captured in a study of graft-versus-host responses after intestinal transplantation. Turning to the study itself: Recipients received multivisceral, liver-intestinal, or isolated intestinal transplants.

Trimming took off 3 bases at V and 8 bases at J, with 13 bases between the two ends. In germline, CDR1 is ENHRY, CDR2 SYGVKD. The CDR3 covers 13 residues. Only in-frame clones appear in the TCRdb table, and some are missing; sequencing was by immunoSEQ multiplex PCR. The table includes tens of thousands of clones, about 90% detected once. The material sequenced was PBMCs, taken roughly 660 days after intestinal transplant. The sequence derives from a human patient who received an intestinal transplant, so some T cells may come from the graft donor. V usage is TRBV10-3 and J usage is TRBJ1-2; perhaps TRBD1 as D (6 bases). The CDR3 reads CAISDGGARGYTF. The DNA for the CDR3 is TGTGCCATCAGTGACGGGGGGGCAAGAGGCTACACCTTC.